The text below deals with one T cell receptor (beta chain). The sample originates from a study of blood T cell repertoires in COVID-19. Study-level information: Sites in the United States, Italy and Spain provided acute and convalescent COVID-19 samples.

The CDR3 spans 12 residues. Between the trimmed V and J ends, which lost 2 bases and 2 bases, there was a span of 7 bases. Germline lookup yields CDR1 GTSNPN and CDR2 SVGIG (reference sequence). Sequenced by immunoSEQ multiplex PCR; TCRdb stores in-frame clones only, minus some. The data contain 110,000 to 150,000 clones, about 79% of them singletons. Input material: peripheral blood. This clonotype originated in a man aged 55 to 70 with active or convalescent COVID-19. V gene TRBV30 combines with J gene TRBJ2-7, with D unresolved. The CDR3: CAWSSVAYEQYF. CDR3 coding DNA: TGTGCCTGGAGTTCGGTCGCCTACGAGCAGTACTTC. Complete variable domain (other parts from reference TRBV30 and TRBJ2-7): SQTIHQWPATLVQPVGSPLSLECTVEGTSNPNLYWYRQAAGRGLQLLFYSVGIGQISSEVPQNLSASRPQDRQFILSSKKLLLSDSGFYLCAWSSVAYEQYFGPGTRLTVT.